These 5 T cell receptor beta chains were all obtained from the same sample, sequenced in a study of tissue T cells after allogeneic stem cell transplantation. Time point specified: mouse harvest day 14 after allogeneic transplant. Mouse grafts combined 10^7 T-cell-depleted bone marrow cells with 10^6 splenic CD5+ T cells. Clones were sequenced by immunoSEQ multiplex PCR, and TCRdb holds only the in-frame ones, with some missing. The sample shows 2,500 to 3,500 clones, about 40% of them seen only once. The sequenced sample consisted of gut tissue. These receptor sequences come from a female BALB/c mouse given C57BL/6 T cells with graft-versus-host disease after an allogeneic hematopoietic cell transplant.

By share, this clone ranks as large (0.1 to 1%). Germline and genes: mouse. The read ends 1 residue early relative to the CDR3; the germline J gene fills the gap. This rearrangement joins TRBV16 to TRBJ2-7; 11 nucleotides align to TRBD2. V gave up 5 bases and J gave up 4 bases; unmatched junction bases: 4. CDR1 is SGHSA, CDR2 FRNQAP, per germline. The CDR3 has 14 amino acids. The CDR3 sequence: CASSPRLGGYEQYF. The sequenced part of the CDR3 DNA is TGTGCAAGCAGCCCTCGACTGGGGGGGTATGAACAGTAC.

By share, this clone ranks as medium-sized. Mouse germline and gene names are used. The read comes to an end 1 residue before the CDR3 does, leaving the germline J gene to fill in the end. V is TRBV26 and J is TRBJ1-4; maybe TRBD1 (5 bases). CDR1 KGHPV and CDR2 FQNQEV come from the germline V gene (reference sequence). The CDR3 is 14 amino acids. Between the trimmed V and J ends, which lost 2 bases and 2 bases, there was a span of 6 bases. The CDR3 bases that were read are TGTGCCAGCAGTCTGGGGGGGTCCAACGAAAGATTATTT. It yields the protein CASSLGGSNERLF. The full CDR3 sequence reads CASSLGGSNERLFF.

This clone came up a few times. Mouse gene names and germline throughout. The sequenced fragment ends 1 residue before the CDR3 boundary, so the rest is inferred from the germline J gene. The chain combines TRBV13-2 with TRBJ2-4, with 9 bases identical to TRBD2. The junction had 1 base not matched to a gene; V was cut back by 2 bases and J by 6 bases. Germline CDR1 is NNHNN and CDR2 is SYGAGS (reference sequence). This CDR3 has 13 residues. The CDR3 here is CASGDGTGNTLYF. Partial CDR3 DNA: TGTGCCAGCGGTGACGGGACTGGGAACACCTTGTAC.

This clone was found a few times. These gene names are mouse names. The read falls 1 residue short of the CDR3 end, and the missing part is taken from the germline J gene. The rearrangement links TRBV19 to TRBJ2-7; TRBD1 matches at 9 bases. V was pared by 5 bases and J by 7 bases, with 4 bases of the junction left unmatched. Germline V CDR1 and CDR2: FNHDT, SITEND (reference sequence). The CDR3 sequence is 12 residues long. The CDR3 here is CASRQGAREQYF. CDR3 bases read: TGTGCCAGCAGACAGGGGGCGCGGGAACAGTAC.

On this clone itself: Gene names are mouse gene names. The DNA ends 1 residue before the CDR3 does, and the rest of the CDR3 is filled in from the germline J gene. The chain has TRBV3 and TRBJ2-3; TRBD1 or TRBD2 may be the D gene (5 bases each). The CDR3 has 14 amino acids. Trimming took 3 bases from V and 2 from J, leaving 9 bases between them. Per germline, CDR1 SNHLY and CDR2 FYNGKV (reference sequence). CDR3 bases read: TGTGCCAGCAGCTTCGGGGGAGCTGCAGAAACGCTGTAT. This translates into CASSFGGAAETLY. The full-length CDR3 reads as CASSFGGAAETLYF.